This T cell receptor beta chain was identified during a study of T cell repertoires in cytomegalovirus infection. Study details: Well-studied HLA-B-restricted epitopes and recently identified HLA-C-restricted epitopes of CMV were both used in the study. Indications of both CMV infection and matching HLA type were provided by public TCR beta signatures. Study-level results: In two of eight donors, the top clonotype was HLA-C-restricted CMV-specific.

The CDR3 length is 15 residues. The V and J ends lost 2 bases and 5 bases, in that order; junction bases with no gene match: 7. Germline V lookup: CDR1 MDHEN, CDR2 SYDVKM. TCRdb ran MiXCR on the reads and lists one entry per CDR3 protein. The table records 310,000 or so distinct CDR3 sequences, more than 20% of them present only once. On this clonotype itself: Its antigen is currently unknown.

This receptor was obtained from a human donor in good health (CMV status not recorded). Some clones in this sample may be carry-over from other donors' samples. The material sequenced was cultured PBMCs, taken from culture after CMV antigen stimulation. This chain joins TRBV28 and TRBJ1-1, with 8 bases identical to TRBD1. DNA of the CDR3: TGTGCCAGCAGTTTACTCTCCAGGGGGCAAACTGAAGCTTTCTTT. This translates into CASSLLSRGQTEAFF.